The clone carrying this T cell receptor (beta chain) was observed a few times. The target antigen is unknown. This CDR3 comprises 14 residues. The ends lost 7 bases at V and 4 bases at J; junction bases unmatched: 8. CDR1 is SGDLS, CDR2 YYNGEE, per germline. PCR was performed using 60 Vbeta and 13 Jbeta primers. Sequenced by immunoSEQ multiplex PCR; TCRdb stores in-frame clones only, minus some. This table holds approximately 110,000 clones, roughly four fifths found once. This specimen comes from a study of cytomegalovirus exposure and HLA in healthy donors. Study results and caveats: The only immune exposure information that was available was CMV serostatus. In an earlier analysis, productive rearrangement rates for most beta V segments clustered near 87% or 30%. In vitro experiments confirmed that a few CMV-associated chains were specific for CMV antigens.

The rearrangement links TRBV9 to TRBJ2-1; TRBD2 agrees at 7 bases. Sequenced: PBMCs. This clonotype originated in a woman aged 45-59 years in good health and CMV-seropositive. This chain's CDR3 is CASSGAGLYNEQFF. The CDR3 coding sequence is TGTGCCAGCTCCGGAGCGGGGCTTTACAATGAGCAGTTCTTC.